This record looks at one T cell receptor beta chain sequence and its context. Its antigen remains unidentified. RNA was extracted from whole blood without cell sorting, alongside germline DNA. No treatment had been given to the patients, who were chronically infected with HBV. The data were obtained in a study of tumor-infiltrating lymphocytes in primary liver carcinoma. Study overall: Among the tumors, stages were T1-T3 N0M0 and sizes roughly 4.2 to 10 cm.

Researchers generated TCR beta cDNA from about 500 ng of total RNA, relying on a constant-region primer. Construction of TCR beta libraries relied on three successive nested multiplex PCR rounds employing slightly modified ARM-PCR. One entry per CDR3 protein results from TCRdb running MiXCR on the multiplex PCR reads. The sample comprises some 180,000 distinct CDR3 sequences, 50% to 75% of which are singletons, and 65% to 80% rests with the top ten. Study-level findings and limits: Overlap in tumor-adjacent and tumor-blood pairs fell below that of tumor region pairs. Tumors carried a top-250-clone fraction significantly exceeding that of blood (p = 0.039).

The sample was peripheral blood. This receptor was taken from a man aged 35-49 years with primary liver carcinoma and hepatitis B virus infection.

The chain's CDR3 is CASSPTGGVTDTQYF. CDR3 DNA: TGTGCCAGCAGTCCGACAGGGGGGGTCACAGATACGCAGTATTTT. This chain uses TRBV12-3 or TRBV12-4 with TRBJ2-3; 9 positions agree with TRBD1. The CDR3 covers 15 residues. With 5 bases clipped from V and 2 bases from J, the junction kept 5 bases outside the gene matches.